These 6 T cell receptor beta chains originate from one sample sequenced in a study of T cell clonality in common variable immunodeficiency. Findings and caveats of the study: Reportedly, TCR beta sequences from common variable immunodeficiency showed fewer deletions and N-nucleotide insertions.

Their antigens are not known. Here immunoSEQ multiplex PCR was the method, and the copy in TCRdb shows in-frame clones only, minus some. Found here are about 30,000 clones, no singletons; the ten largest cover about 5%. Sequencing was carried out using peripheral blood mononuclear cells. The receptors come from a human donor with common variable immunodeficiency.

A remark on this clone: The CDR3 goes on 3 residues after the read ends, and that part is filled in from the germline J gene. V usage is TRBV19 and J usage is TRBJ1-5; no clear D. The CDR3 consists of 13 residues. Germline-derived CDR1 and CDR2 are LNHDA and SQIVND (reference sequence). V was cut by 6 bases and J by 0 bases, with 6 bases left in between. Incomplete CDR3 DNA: TGTGCCAGTAGCCAAAATAGCAATCAGCCC. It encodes CASSQNSNQP. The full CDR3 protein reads CASSQNSNQPQHF.

The CDR3 loop is CASSYSMAGFHGYTF. The part of the CDR3 DNA that was read is TGTGCCAGCAGTTACTCGATGGCAGGGTTCCATGGC. The chain links TRBV6-2 or TRBV6-3 to TRBJ1-2; tentatively, D is TRBD1 (5 bases). The observed sequence ends 3 residues before the CDR3 terminus, with the missing tail filled in from the germline J gene. The CDR3 is 15 residues long. Germline V CDR1 and CDR2: MNHEY, SVGEGT. Between the trimmed V and J ends, which lost 0 bases and 6 bases, there was a span of 14 bases.

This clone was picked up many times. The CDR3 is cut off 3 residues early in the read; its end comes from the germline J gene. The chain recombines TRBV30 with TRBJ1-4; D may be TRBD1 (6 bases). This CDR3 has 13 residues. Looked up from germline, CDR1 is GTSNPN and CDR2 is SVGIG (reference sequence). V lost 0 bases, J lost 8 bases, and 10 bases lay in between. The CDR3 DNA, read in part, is TGTGCCTGGAGTGTACAGGGCAACGAAAAA. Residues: CAWSVQGNEK. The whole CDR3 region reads CAWSVQGNEKLFF.

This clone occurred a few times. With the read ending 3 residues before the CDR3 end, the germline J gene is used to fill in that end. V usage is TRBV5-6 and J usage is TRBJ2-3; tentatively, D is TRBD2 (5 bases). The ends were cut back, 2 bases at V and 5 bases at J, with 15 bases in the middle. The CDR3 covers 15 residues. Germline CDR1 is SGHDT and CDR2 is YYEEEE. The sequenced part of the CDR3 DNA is TGTGCCAGCAGCTTCGGCCTAGCTGGGGTAGATACG. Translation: CASSFGLAGVDT. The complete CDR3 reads CASSFGLAGVDTQYF.

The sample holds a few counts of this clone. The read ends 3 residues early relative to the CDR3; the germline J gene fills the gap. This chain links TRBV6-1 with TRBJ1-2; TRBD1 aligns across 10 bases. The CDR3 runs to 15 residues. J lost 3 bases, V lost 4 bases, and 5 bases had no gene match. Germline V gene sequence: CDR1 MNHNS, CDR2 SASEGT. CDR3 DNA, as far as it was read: TGTGCCAGCAGTGCCCAGACAGGGGGCGACTATGGC. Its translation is CASSAQTGGDYG. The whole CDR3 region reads CASSAQTGGDYGYTF.

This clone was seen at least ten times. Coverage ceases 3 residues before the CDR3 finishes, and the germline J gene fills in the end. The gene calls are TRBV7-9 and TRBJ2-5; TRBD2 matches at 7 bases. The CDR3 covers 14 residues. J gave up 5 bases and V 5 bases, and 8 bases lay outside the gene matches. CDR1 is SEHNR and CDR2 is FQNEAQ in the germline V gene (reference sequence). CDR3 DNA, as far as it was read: TGTGCCAGCAGCGCTACTAGCGACGTTGAGACC. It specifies CASSATSDVET. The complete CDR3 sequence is CASSATSDVETQYF.